Presented here are 17 T cell receptor beta chains from one specimen sequenced in a study of response to subunit inactivated influenza vaccine. TCRdb re-derived calls from the RT-PCR reads in MiXCR, one entry per CDR3 protein. The repertoire has 150,000 to 200,000 distinct CDR3 sequences, roughly 8.7% of them found once; the top ten carry roughly 10%. Sequenced material: non-naive T cells sorted from PBMCs, taken on the day of vaccination. Source of these receptors: a middle-aged man who received an inactivated influenza vaccine.

Many counts were recorded for this clonotype. V gene TRBV5-6 combines with J gene TRBJ1-5, with D tentatively TRBD1 (6 bases). V shed 1 base and J shed 5 bases, with 16 bases lying between them. Germline CDR1 is SGHDT and CDR2 is YYEEEE. The CDR3 contains 16 residues. CDR3 bases: TGTGCCAGCAGCTTGACCACTATAGACAGGCATCAGCCCCAGCATTTT. This gives the protein CASSLTTIDRHQPQHF.

This clonotype was seen a handful of times. The chain couples TRBV6-2 or TRBV6-3 to TRBJ1-5; tentatively, D is TRBD1 (6 bases). From germline, CDR1 is MNHEY and CDR2 SVGEGT. Trimming stripped 6 bases from V and 11 bases from J, with 17 bases between. CDR3 length: 13 amino acids. The CDR3 loop reads CASSQGQFLAQHF. The CDR3 DNA follows: TGTGCCAGCAGCCAGGGGCAGTTCTTGGCCCAGCATTTT.

This clonotype was observed many times. J is TRBJ1-3 and V is TRBV7-2, with 7 bases matching TRBD1. Germline loops: CDR1 SGHTA, CDR2 FQGNSA. The CDR3 has 17 amino acids. V lost 4 bases and J lost 0; bases outside the gene matches: 9. The CDR3 sequence is CASSSFPGQSSGNTIYF. Here the CDR3 DNA reads TGTGCCAGCAGCTCCTTTCCGGGACAGAGCTCTGGAAACACCATATATTTT.

This clonotype was detected a few times. The rearrangement links TRBV24-1 to TRBJ2-3; 9 bases are a match to TRBD1. This CDR3 has 17 residues. CDR1 and CDR2 (germline): KGHDR, SFDVKD. J was trimmed by 6 bases and V by 1 base; bases with no gene match: 10. CDR3 in DNA: TGTGCCACCAGTGATTTTGTTCCCGGGACAGGGCCCGATACGCAGTATTTT. It translates to CATSDFVPGTGPDTQYF.

In DNA, the CDR3 is TGTGCCAGCAGTTTGAGTAGCGGGGAGGCCCAGTACTTC. Its protein is CASSLSSGEAQYF. V usage is TRBV12-3 or TRBV12-4 and J usage is TRBJ2-5, with 8 bases fitting TRBD2. The V segment lost 3 bases and the J segment 9 bases; nucleotides outside the gene matches: 6. This CDR3 spans 13 amino acids.

A few counts support this clonotype. V is TRBV6-1 and J is TRBJ2-3; 9 nucleotides align to TRBD2. Losses at the gene ends were 6 bases for V and 0 bases for J; bases not matched to a gene: 10. CDR1 and CDR2 from the germline V gene are MNHNS and SASEGT. The CDR3 is 17 amino acids. The CDR3 sequence: CASRDGALAGSTDTQYF. The CDR3 nucleotides are TGTGCCAGCAGAGATGGGGCCCTAGCGGGAAGCACAGATACGCAGTATTTT.

The chain is built from TRBV27 and TRBJ2-2, with no clear D. The ends were cut back, 2 bases at V and 2 bases at J, with 9 bases in the middle. The CDR3 covers 15 residues. Germline CDR1 and CDR2: MNHEY and SMNVEV (reference sequence). The CDR3 loop reads CASSLDGPNTGELFF. Written as DNA, the CDR3 is TGTGCCAGCAGTTTAGATGGCCCCAACACCGGGGAGCTGTTTTTT.

In the case of this clonotype: Just one base apart from a much larger clone, this may be a read error. The chain is built from TRBV11-1 and TRBJ1-1; D gene uncertain. This CDR3 comprises 14 residues. Trimming took 0 bases from V and 0 from J, leaving 5 bases between them. The germline gives CDR1 SGHAT, CDR2 FQDESV (reference sequence). The CDR3 sequence: CASSLAYLNTEAFF. The CDR3 DNA follows: TGTGCCAGCAGCTTAGCGTACTTGAACACTGAAGCTTTCTTT. Combining the CDR3 with reference TRBV11-1 and TRBJ1-1 gives the whole variable domain EAEVAQSPRYKITEKSQAVAFWCDPISGHATLYWYRQILGQGPELLVQFQDESVVDDSQLPKDRFSAERLKGVDSTLKIQPAELGDSAMYLCASSLAYLNTEAFFGQGTRLTVV.

This clonotype was found a few times. This chain uses TRBV6-2 or TRBV6-3 with TRBJ2-3; D could derive from TRBD1 or TRBD2 (5 bases each). The germline V gene encodes CDR1 MNHEY and CDR2 SVGEGT. Trimming took 6 bases from V and 9 from J, leaving 10 bases between them. This CDR3 has 11 amino acids. CDR3 protein: CASSHRDTQYF. The CDR3 nucleotides read TGTGCCAGCAGCCACCGGGACACGCAGTATTTT.

This clonotype was counted at least ten times. This rearrangement joins TRBV12-3 or TRBV12-4 to TRBJ2-2; D assignment may be TRBD1 or TRBD2 (5 bases each). The CDR3 sequence is 12 residues long. Trimming took 7 bases from V and 6 from J, leaving 9 bases between them. The CDR3 loop is CASNQGPGELFF. The CDR3 nucleotides are TGTGCCAGCAACCAGGGACCCGGGGAGCTGTTTTTT.

The chain carries TRBV15 and TRBJ2-7, with D possibly matching TRBD2 (6 bases). The CDR3 is made up of 18 amino acids. Trimming removed 0 bases at V and 2 bases at J, with 20 bases between. The germline CDR1 and CDR2 sequences are LNHNV and YYDKDF (reference sequence). The CDR3 coding sequence is TGTGCCACCAGCAGAGAAAGGGCGCGGGATCCTTTGGCCTACGAGCAGTACTTC. It translates to CATSRERARDPLAYEQYF.

CDR3 in amino acids: CSARKARGTSYNEQFF. The CDR3 bases are TGCAGTGCTAGAAAGGCAAGGGGGACCTCCTACAATGAGCAGTTCTTC. The chain uses TRBV20-1 and TRBJ2-1; tentatively, D is TRBD1 (6 bases). Trimming pared 2 bases from V and 0 bases from J, leaving 14 bases between. The CDR3 is made up of 16 amino acids. Germline V gene data show CDR1 as DFQATT and CDR2 as SNEGSKA (reference sequence).

CDR3 sequence reads: CASSEYLGRIQETQYF. The DNA of the CDR3 is TGTGCCAGCAGTGAATACTTGGGCAGGATTCAAGAGACCCAGTACTTC. This chain uses TRBV6-1 with TRBJ2-5, with D unresolved. The V gene lost 2 bases and the J gene lost 2 bases, with 15 bases spanning the gap. CDR3 length equals 16 residues. Germline V gives CDR1 MNHNS, CDR2 SASEGT.

This clonotype was seen a few times. The chain joins TRBV28 to TRBJ2-2; 7 nucleotides agree with TRBD2. Trimming at V came to 6 bases and at J to 6 bases, leaving 13 bases not matched to a gene. The CDR3 totals 16 residues. The germline CDR1 and CDR2 sequences are MDHEN and SYDVKM. Here the CDR3 reads CASSSGGRPSAGELFF. As DNA, the CDR3 is TGTGCCAGCAGCTCGGGGGGAAGGCCCTCGGCCGGGGAGCTGTTTTTT.

This clonotype has only a few counts. The rearrangement links TRBV12-3 or TRBV12-4 to TRBJ2-5; D is undetermined. There are 15 residues in the CDR3. V lost 6 bases and J 0 bases, leaving 14 bases between the germline ends. CDR3 DNA sequence: TGTGCCAGCAGCCCCGTCCCGAGTTACCAAGAGACCCAGTACTTC. Translated: CASSPVPSYQETQYF.

This clonotype has ten or more counts. This chain links TRBV29-1 with TRBJ2-7; TRBD1 agrees at 11 bases. The length of the CDR3 is 13 residues. Germline V lookup: CDR1 SQVTM, CDR2 ANQGSEA. J was trimmed by 6 bases and V by 4 bases; bases with no gene match: 5. The CDR3 DNA follows: TGCAGCGTTGTACGGACAGGGGGCCGCGAGCAGTACTTC. Its protein is CSVVRTGGREQYF.

The sample holds a few counts of this clonotype. J is TRBJ2-1 and V is TRBV6-2 or TRBV6-3; 7 bases map to TRBD2. This CDR3 has 17 amino acids. V shed 5 bases and J 2 bases; nucleotides not matched to a gene: 12. Germline V gene lookup returns CDR1 MNHEY and CDR2 SVGEGT. The CDR3 nucleotides are TGTGCCAGCAGTCGTGGCGGTCTAGCGGCACCCTACAATGAGCAGTTCTTC. Amino acids: CASSRGGLAAPYNEQFF.